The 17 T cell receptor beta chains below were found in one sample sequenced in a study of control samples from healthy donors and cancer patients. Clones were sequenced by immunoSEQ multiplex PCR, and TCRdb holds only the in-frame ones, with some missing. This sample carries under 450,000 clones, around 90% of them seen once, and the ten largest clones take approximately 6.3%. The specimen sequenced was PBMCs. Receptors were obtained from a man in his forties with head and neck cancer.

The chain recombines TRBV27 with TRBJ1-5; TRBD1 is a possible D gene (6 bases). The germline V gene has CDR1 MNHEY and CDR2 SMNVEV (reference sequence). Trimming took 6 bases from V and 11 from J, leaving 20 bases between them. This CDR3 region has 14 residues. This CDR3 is CASRPTGASSSQHF. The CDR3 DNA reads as TGTGCCAGCAGACCGACAGGCGCATCTTCGTCCCAGCATTTT.

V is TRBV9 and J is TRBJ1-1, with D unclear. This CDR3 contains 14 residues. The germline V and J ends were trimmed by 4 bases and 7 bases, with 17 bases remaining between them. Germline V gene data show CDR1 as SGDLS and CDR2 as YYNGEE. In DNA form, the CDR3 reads TGTGCCAGCAGCCCGAGGGTCCCCGGAAATGAAGCTTTCTTT. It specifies CASSPRVPGNEAFF.

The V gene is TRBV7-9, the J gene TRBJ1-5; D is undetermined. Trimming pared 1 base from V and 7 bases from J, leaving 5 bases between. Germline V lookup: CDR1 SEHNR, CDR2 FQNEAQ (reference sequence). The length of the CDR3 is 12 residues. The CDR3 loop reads CASSLGEQPQHF. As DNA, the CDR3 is TGTGCCAGCAGCTTAGGAGAGCAGCCCCAGCATTTT.

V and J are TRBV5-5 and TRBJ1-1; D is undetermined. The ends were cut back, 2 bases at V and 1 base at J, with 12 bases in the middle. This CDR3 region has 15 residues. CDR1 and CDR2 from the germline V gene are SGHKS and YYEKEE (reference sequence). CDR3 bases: TGTGCCAGCAGCTTCCGGCCCGGCCGGAACACTGAAGCTTTCTTT. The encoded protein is CASSFRPGRNTEAFF.

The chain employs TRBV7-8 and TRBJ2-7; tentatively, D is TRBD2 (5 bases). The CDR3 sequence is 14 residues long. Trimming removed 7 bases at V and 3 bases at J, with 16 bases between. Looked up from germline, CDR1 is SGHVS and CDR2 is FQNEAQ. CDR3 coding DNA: TGTGCCAGCAACCTAGAGGGCATCCTCTACGAGCAGTACTTC. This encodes CASNLEGILYEQYF.

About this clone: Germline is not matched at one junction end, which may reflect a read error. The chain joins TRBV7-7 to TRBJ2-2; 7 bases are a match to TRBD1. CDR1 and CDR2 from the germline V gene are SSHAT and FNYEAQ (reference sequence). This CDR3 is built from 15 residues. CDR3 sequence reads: CASSPGTANTGELFF. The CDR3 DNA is TGTGCTAGCAGTCCCGGGACAGCTAACACCGGGGAGCTGTTTTTT.

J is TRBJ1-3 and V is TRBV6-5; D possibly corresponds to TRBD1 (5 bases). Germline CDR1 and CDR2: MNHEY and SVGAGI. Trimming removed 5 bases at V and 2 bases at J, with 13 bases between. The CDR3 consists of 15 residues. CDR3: CASSPRGGAGNTIYF. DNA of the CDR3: TGTGCCAGCAGTCCCCGGGGGGGGGCTGGAAACACCATATATTTT.

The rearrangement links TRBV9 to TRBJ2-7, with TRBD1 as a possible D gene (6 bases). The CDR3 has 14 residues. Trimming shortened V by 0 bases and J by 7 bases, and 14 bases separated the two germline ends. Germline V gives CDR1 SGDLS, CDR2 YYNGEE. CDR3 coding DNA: TGTGCCAGCAGCGTAGCTCTGGACAGCGGAGAGCAGTACTTC. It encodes CASSVALDSGEQYF.

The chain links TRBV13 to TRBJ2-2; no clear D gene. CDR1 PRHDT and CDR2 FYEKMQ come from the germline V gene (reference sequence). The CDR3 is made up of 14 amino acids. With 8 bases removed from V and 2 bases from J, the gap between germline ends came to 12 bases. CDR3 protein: CASGTGPNTGELFF. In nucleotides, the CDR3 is TGTGCCAGCGGAACCGGGCCCAACACCGGGGAGCTGTTTTTT.

The CDR3 bases are TGTGCCACCTTAAGACTAGCGGCCTACAATGAGCAGTTCTTC. Translation gives CATLRLAAYNEQFF. The V and J genes are TRBV13 and TRBJ2-1; 9 bases are shared with TRBD2. Losses at the gene ends were 10 bases for V and 2 bases for J; bases not matched to a gene: 6. This CDR3 is built from 14 residues. Germline CDR1 PRHDT, CDR2 FYEKMQ (reference sequence). The full variable domain, completed using reference TRBV13 and TRBJ2-1, is AAGVIQSPRHLIKEKRETATLKCYPIPRHDTVYWYQQGPGQDPQFLISFYEKMQSDKGSIPDRFSAQQFSDYHSELNMSSLELGDSALYFCATLRLAAYNEQFFGPGTRLTVL.

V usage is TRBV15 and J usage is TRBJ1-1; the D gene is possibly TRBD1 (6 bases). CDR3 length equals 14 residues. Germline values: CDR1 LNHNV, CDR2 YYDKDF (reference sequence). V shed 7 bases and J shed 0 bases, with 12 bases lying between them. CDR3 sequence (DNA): TGTGCCACCACCCGGACAGCACTGAACACTGAAGCTTTCTTT. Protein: CATTRTALNTEAFF.

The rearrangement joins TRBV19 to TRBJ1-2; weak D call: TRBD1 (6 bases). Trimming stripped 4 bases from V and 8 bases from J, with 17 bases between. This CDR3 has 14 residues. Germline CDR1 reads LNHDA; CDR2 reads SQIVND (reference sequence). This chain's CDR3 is CASSTGHITRGYTF. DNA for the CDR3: TGTGCCAGTAGTACGGGACATATTACGAGGGGCTACACCTTC.

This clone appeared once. CDR3 sequence (DNA): TGCAGTGCTAGAGAGGGAACCGAGCAGTACTTC. Protein: CSAREGTEQYF. The rearrangement links TRBV20-1 to TRBJ2-7; D unresolved. Trimming left V 0 bases short and J 6 bases short, with 6 bases between. Germline V gene lookup returns CDR1 DFQATT and CDR2 SNEGSKA (reference sequence). The CDR3 has 11 residues.

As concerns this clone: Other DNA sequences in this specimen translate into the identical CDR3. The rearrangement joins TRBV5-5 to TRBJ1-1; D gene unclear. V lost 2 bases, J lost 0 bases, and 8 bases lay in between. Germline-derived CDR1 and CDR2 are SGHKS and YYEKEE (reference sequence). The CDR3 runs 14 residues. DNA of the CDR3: TGTGCCAGCAGCTTCTCCGGGATGAACACTGAAGCTTTCTTT. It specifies CASSFSGMNTEAFF.

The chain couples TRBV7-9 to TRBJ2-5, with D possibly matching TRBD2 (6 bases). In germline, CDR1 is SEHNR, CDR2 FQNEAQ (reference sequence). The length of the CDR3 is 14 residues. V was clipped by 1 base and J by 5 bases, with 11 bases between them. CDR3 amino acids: CASSLEGGRETQYF. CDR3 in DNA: TGTGCCAGCAGCTTAGAAGGAGGGCGTGAGACCCAGTACTTC.

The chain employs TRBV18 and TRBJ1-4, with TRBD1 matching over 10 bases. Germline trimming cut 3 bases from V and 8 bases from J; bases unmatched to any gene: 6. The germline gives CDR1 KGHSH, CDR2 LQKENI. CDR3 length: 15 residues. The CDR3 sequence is CASSPTGTGVEKLFF. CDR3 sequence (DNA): TGTGCCAGCTCACCGACCGGGACAGGGGTGGAAAAACTGTTTTTT.

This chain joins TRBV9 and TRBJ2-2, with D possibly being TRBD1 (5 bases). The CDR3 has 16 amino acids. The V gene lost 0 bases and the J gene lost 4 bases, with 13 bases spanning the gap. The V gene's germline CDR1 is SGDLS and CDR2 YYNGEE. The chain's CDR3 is CASSVGAGWGTGELFF. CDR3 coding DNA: TGTGCCAGCAGCGTAGGGGCAGGGTGGGGCACCGGGGAGCTGTTTTTT.